These 10 T cell receptor beta chains were sequenced from one sample in a study of tumor and adjacent non-tumor tissue in lung cancer. The template was RNA from unsorted bulk tissue. More than 3 cm separated this lung sample from the edge of the tumor. TCRbeta libraries were built with three rounds of nested PCR, modified from ARM-PCR. MiXCR, applied by TCRdb to the multiplex PCR reads, yields one record per CDR3 protein. The sample contains 98,000 or so distinct CDR3 sequences, 80% of which appear only once. The sequenced sample consisted of distant non-tumor lung tissue. These receptors were taken from a man in his fifties or sixties with small cell lung cancer.

To note about this clonotype: One junction end does not reproduce the germline sequence, and a read error may be involved. This chain connects TRBV24-1 to TRBJ2-2, with D possibly called TRBD1 or TRBD2 (7 bases each). The length of the CDR3 is 17 residues. CDR1 is KGHDR and CDR2 is SFDVKD in the germline V gene. The CDR3 is CDTSDLPRGGNTGALFF. As DNA, the CDR3 is TGTGACACCAGTGATTTGCCCAGGGGGGGGAACACCGGGGCGCTGTTTTTT.

This clonotype was picked up a small number of times. Possible read error: a much larger clone is one base away. The chain employs TRBV28 and TRBJ2-2; TRBD1 agrees at 7 bases. CDR1 and CDR2 from the germline V gene are MDHEN and SYDVKM. This CDR3 is 15 amino acids long. CDR3 loop: CASIPGQLNNGELFF. The CDR3 region has the DNA TGTGCCAGCATCCCGGGACAGCTAAACAACGGGGAGCTGTTTTTT.

This clonotype was counted only a few times. The CDR3 DNA follows: TGTGCCAGCAGGTGGACACGGGAAGCTTTCTTT. Translation gives CASRWTREAFF. The V and J genes are TRBV12-3 or TRBV12-4 and TRBJ1-1; D is possibly TRBD1 (5 bases). V lost 6 bases and J 8 bases, leaving 10 bases between the germline ends. This CDR3 comprises 11 residues.

On this clonotype: A read error may account for a junction end that differs from germline. This sequence joins TRBV20-1 and TRBJ1-5; 7 bases fit TRBD1. Per the germline V gene, CDR1 is DFQATT and CDR2 is SNEGSKA (reference sequence). The CDR3 is 16 residues long. As DNA, the CDR3 is TGCAGTGCCGAGAGGACAGGATTTAATAGCAATCAGCCCCAACATTTC. Translation gives CSAERTGFNSNQPQHF.

The chain has TRBV5-1 and TRBJ2-1; D is possibly TRBD1 or TRBD2 (6 bases each). V was shortened by 5 bases and J by 1 base, with 16 bases between the two germline ends. This CDR3 is 16 amino acids long. The germline gives CDR1 SGHRS, CDR2 YFSETQ. CDR3 protein: CASRPSGGRSYNEQFF. CDR3 DNA: TGCGCCAGCAGACCATCCGGGGGCAGATCCTACAATGAGCAGTTCTTC.

For this clonotype: One end of the junction varies from germline; a read error may be responsible. The chain links TRBV29-1 to TRBJ1-1, with 8 bases fitting TRBD1. This CDR3 has 14 residues. Germline V gene sequence: CDR1 SQVTM, CDR2 ANQGSEA. CDR3 in DNA: TGCAGCGGCCGGGACAGGTCTTGGAGCACTGAAGCTCTCTTT. This encodes CSGRDRSWSTEALF. Supplemented by reference TRBV29-1 and TRBJ1-1, the full variable domain reads SAVISQKPSRDICQRGTSLTIQCQVDSQVTMMFWYRQQPGQSLTLIATANQGSEATYESGFVIDKFPISRPNLTFSTLTVSNMSPEDSSIYLCSGRDRSWSTEALFGQGTRLTVV.

The gene calls are TRBV6-5 and TRBJ1-1, with D perhaps TRBD1 (5 bases). Germline V gene lookup returns CDR1 MNHEY and CDR2 SVGAGI. This CDR3 has 12 residues. CDR3 DNA: TGTGCTACCGGGGCAAGGGCCATCGAAGCTTTCTTT. It translates to CATGARAIEAFF.

On this clonotype itself: Since the CDR3 does not end with the conserved phenylalanine or tryptophan, this likely comes from a read error. Because the CDR3's place on the DNA is in doubt, the DNA is left out and the CDR3 is given as listed by TCRdb. The chain couples TRBV11-2 to TRBJ2-2; whether TRBD1, the table's D call, matches the DNA was not checked. Germline assignment: CDR1 SGHAT and CDR2 FQNNGV. Including both end residues, the CDR3 is 16 amino acids long. The CDR3 loop is CASSDSGQGNTGELLL.

About this clonotype: At one end the junction does not follow the germline gene, possibly because of a read error. The V and J genes are TRBV7-3 and TRBJ2-2; 14 nucleotides align to TRBD2. CDR1 and CDR2 from the germline V gene are SGHTA and FQGTGA. This CDR3 is 17 amino acids long. The CDR3: CDSSSGTSGSMSGELFF. In DNA form, the CDR3 reads TGTGACAGCAGCTCCGGGACTAGCGGGAGTATGTCCGGGGAGCTGTTTTTT.

As concerns this clonotype: A single base separates this from a much larger clone, so it may be a read error. This chain connects TRBV20-1 to TRBJ2-3; maybe TRBD2 (7 bases). The germline V gene has CDR1 DFQATT and CDR2 SNEGSKA (reference sequence). This CDR3 region has 14 residues. The CDR3 nucleotides read TGCAGTGCTAGTCGGCGGGGGCCCACAGATGCGCAGTATTTT. This translates into CSASRRGPTDAQYF.